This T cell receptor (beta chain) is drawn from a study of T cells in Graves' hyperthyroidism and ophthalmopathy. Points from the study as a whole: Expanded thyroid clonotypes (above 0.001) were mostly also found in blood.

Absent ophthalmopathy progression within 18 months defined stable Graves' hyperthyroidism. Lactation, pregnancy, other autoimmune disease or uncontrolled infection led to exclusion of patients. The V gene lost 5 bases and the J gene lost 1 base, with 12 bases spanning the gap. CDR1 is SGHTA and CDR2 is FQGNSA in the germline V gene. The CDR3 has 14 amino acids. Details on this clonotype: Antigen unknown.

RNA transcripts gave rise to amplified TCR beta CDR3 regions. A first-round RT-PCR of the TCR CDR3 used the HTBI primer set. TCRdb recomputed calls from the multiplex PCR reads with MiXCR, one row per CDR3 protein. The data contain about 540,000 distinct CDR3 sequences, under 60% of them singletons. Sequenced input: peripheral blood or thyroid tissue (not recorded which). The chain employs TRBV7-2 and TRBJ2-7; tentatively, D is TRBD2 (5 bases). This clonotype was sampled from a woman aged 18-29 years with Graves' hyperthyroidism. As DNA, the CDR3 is TGTGCCAGCAGCCCCGCGGGTCGGTCCTACGAGCAGTACTTC. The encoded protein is CASSPAGRSYEQYF. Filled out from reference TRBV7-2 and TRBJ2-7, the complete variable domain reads GAGVSQSPSNKVTEKGKDVELRCDPISGHTALYWYRQSLGQGLEFLIYFQGNSAPDKSGLPSDRFSAERTGGSVSTLTIQRTQQEDSAVYLCASSPAGRSYEQYFGPGTRLTVT.